This TCR beta chain was profiled in a study of T-cell memory formation after mild COVID-19. CDR1 SEHNR and CDR2 FQNEAQ come from the germline V gene (reference sequence). CDR3 length: 16 amino acids. V was trimmed by 5 bases and J by 3 bases, leaving 17 bases between them. TCRdb ran MiXCR on the 5' RACE reads and lists one entry per CDR3 protein. This sample has more than 250,000 distinct CDR3 sequences, with over 15% found just once. Sequenced material: PBMCs or a T cell subset sorted from them (not recorded which). The gene calls are TRBV7-9 and TRBJ2-1; a possible D gene is TRBD1 (5 bases). This receptor was identified in a young man who had mild COVID-19 (a few samples of this study predate the infection). Cell type and time point are not known. The CDR3 region has the DNA TGTGCCAGCAGCATCAGAATACAGGAAAACTACAATGAGCAGTTCTTC. The encoded protein is CASSIRIQENYNEQFF.